One T cell receptor (beta chain) is described in this entry. Its antigen is currently unknown. The sample is drawn from a study of identifying expanded T cells in peripheral blood. Study results and caveats: Differentially abundant clones: about 1.1 between replicates, just under 17 at around 14 days, more than 18 at four. Clone count variance between roughly 2-week samples rose with total template count.

No infections or other immune events were documented during collection. From germline, CDR1 is MNHNS and CDR2 SASEGT. With 1 base clipped from V and 5 bases from J, the junction kept 11 bases outside the gene matches. The CDR3 is 17 amino acids. Clones were sequenced by immunoSEQ multiplex PCR, and TCRdb holds only the in-frame ones, with some missing. The sample includes around 130,000 clones, 70% to 90% seen only once; the top ten take approximately 8%. This TCR was sampled from a person between 18 and 70 years old in good health. The sequencing sample was made of blood. This chain uses TRBV6-1 with TRBJ2-1, with 7 bases that match TRBD2. CDR3: CASSEDPPSGVNNEQFF. CDR3 nucleotides: TGTGCCAGCAGTGAAGACCCCCCCAGCGGGGTTAACAATGAGCAGTTCTTC.